The 8 T cell receptor beta chains below come from one sample, sequenced in a study of molecular identifiers for immune sequencing clone quantification. TCRdb reprocessed the PCR reads with MiXCR, giving one entry per CDR3 protein. This sample has about 100,000 distinct CDR3 sequences, with 30% to 35% found just once. Sample: naive CD8+ T cells from blood, with Jurkat cell RNA spiked in. Subset described: FACS-sorted CD8+CD4-CCR7+CD45RA+ naive T cells. The source is a human donor in good health. Some libraries in this study had Jurkat cell RNA spiked in.

This clonotype occurred a few times. The chain has TRBV28 and TRBJ2-1; TRBD2 matches at 7 bases. J was trimmed by 6 bases and V by 10 bases; bases with no gene match: 6. In germline, CDR1 is MDHEN, CDR2 SYDVKM. CDR3 size: 12 residues. CDR3 nucleotides: TGTGCCACCCTCGCGGGGGTCAATGAGCAGTTCTTC. It codes for CATLAGVNEQFF.

This clonotype was observed a few times. The chain carries TRBV25-1 and TRBJ2-7; D ambiguous. The CDR3 sequence is 13 residues long. The germline gives CDR1 MGHDK, CDR2 SYGVNS. V was pared by 4 bases and J by 0 bases, with 7 bases between. DNA for the CDR3: TGTGCCAGCAGTGGACTTCTCTCCTACGAGCAGTACTTC. This translates into CASSGLLSYEQYF.

Comments on this clonotype: Just one base apart from a much larger clone, this may be a read error. The gene calls are TRBV6-5 and TRBJ2-3, with D unclear. The CDR3 is 14 amino acids. The V gene's germline CDR1 is MNHEY and CDR2 SVGAGI. V lost 6 bases and J 1 base, leaving 11 bases between the germline ends. The CDR3 DNA reads TGTGCCAGCAGGTACGGGCAGGGCACAGATACGCAGTATTTT. Its protein is CASRYGQGTDTQYF.

This clonotype was observed many times. This chain connects TRBV7-2 to TRBJ2-1; D call uncertain. V was trimmed by 7 bases and J by 0 bases, leaving 16 bases between them. CDR1 and CDR2 from the germline V gene are SGHTA and FQGNSA. The CDR3 loop spans 16 amino acids. The CDR3 DNA reads TGTGCCAGCATCCCTTTTCGGGCAAGCTCCTACAATGAGCAGTTCTTC. Protein sequence: CASIPFRASSYNEQFF.

Regarding this clonotype: The missing conserved phenylalanine or tryptophan at the end of this CDR3 makes a read error likely. This chain links TRBV4-3 with TRBJ2-7; the match to TRBD2 covers 11 bases. CDR1 is LGHNA, CDR2 YSLEER, per germline. J gave up 2 bases and V 5 bases, and 5 bases lay outside the gene matches. The CDR3 is 15 amino acids. The DNA for the CDR3 is TGCGCCAGCAGCGAGACTAGCGGGAAGCCCTACGAGCAGTACATC. Protein: CASSETSGKPYEQYI.

Regarding this clonotype: Given a much more abundant clone one base away, this may be a read error. Here the CDR3 omits its conserved ending phenylalanine or tryptophan, so a read error is the likely source. The rearrangement uses TRBV6-6 and TRBJ1-5; D call uncertain. CDR3 length: 14 residues. Germline-derived CDR1 and CDR2 are MNHNY and SVGAGI (reference sequence). Deletions cut 4 bases from V and 7 bases from J, with 14 bases between. In nucleotides, the CDR3 is TGTGCCAGCAGTTCCCGGGCTGGCGGCCAGCCCCAGCATTAT. It translates to CASSSRAGGQPQHY.

The rearrangement joins TRBV7-6 to TRBJ2-7; D gene unclear. The CDR3 covers 13 residues. V was pared by 8 bases and J by 1 base, with 12 bases between. Germline V gene lookup returns CDR1 SGHVS and CDR2 FNYEAQ. In nucleotides, the CDR3 is TGTGCCAGCGGGCTCGCTCCTTCCTACGAGCAGTACTTC. It yields the protein CASGLAPSYEQYF.

As concerns this clonotype: This is likely a read error, given that the CDR3 carries no conserved phenylalanine or tryptophan at its end. The chain combines TRBV7-2 with TRBJ2-1; D is tentatively TRBD1 or TRBD2 (6 bases each). The CDR3 sequence is 18 residues long. Per germline, CDR1 SGHTA and CDR2 FQGNSA. The CDR3 coding sequence is TGTGCCAGCAGCTCACGCCGACGGGGGCGAAGCTCCGACAATGAGCAGTTCTAC. It specifies CASSSRRRGRSSDNEQFY.